Below are 4 T cell receptor beta chains sequenced from a single sample in a study of blood T cells in healthy people across ages. With a J-beta primer mix and a sample-barcoded 5' primer, a second PCR ran about 7 to 12 cycles. TCRdb independently ran MiXCR on the 5' RACE reads; one entry per CDR3 protein. This table has fewer than 2,000,000 distinct CDR3 sequences, roughly two fifths appearing once. Sequencing input: blood. All receptors come from a human donor in good health.

This clonotype was counted between two and nine times. The chain carries TRBV5-6 and TRBJ2-3; tentatively, D is TRBD1 (6 bases). The CDR3 loop spans 13 amino acids. With 4 bases removed from V and 6 bases from J, the gap between germline ends came to 12 bases. Germline CDR1 and CDR2: SGHDT and YYEEEE. This chain's CDR3 is CASSLLTGDTQYF. CDR3 sequence (DNA): TGTGCCAGCAGCCTACTTACAGGGGATACGCAGTATTTT.

V and J are TRBV4-2 and TRBJ2-7; 9 bases match TRBD2. The CDR3 is 16 amino acids. The germline V gene encodes CDR1 LGHNA and CDR2 YNFKEQ. Trimming took 1 base from V and 1 from J; bases not matched to a gene: 5. The CDR3 here is CASSQAWLAGSYEQYF. CDR3 in DNA: TGTGCCAGCAGCCAAGCCTGGCTAGCGGGATCCTACGAGCAGTACTTC.

The rearrangement links TRBV5-1 to TRBJ2-1; D unresolved. This CDR3 region has 13 residues. The V and J ends lost 4 bases and 7 bases respectively, with 12 bases between them. CDR1 and CDR2 from the germline V gene are SGHRS and YFSETQ. The CDR3: CASSTRPGNEQFF. CDR3 sequence (DNA): TGCGCCAGCAGCACCCGACCCGGGAATGAGCAGTTCTTC.

V usage is TRBV11-2 and J usage is TRBJ1-1; possibly TRBD1 for D (6 bases). The V and J ends lost 5 bases and 11 bases respectively, with 12 bases between them. Germline lookup yields CDR1 SGHAT and CDR2 FQNNGV. This CDR3 is 11 amino acids long. CDR3 DNA sequence: TGTGCCAGCAGCCCAGGGGTCCGGGCTTTCTTT. Protein sequence: CASSPGVRAFF.